A selection of T cell receptor beta chains follows, all from one sample in a study of identifying expanded T cells in peripheral blood. Some clones are missing from TCRdb's copy, which holds only in-frame ones; the method was immunoSEQ multiplex PCR. The sample yields approximately 100,000 clones, around 88% seen once. Sequences were obtained from blood. The receptors originated from a person aged 18 to 75 in good health. CDR3s include the opening cysteine and the closing phenylalanine or tryptophan. The order of the fields is D gene, J gene, clone size, V gene, CDR3 protein, CDR3 DNA. D genes are given only for firm matches. Size is stated for part of the rows, as once, few or many counts, or as a class when the clone is expanded.

NA,TRBJ2-6,NA,TRBV18,CASSNTQGYGANVLTF,TGTGCCAGCTCAAATACACAGGGTTACGGGGCCAACGTCCTGACTTTC
TRBD1,TRBJ1-5,NA,TRBV5-6,CASSFGTGHQPQHF,TGTGCCAGCAGCTTCGGGACAGGGCACCAGCCCCAGCATTTT
NA,TRBJ2-3,NA,TRBV5-6,CASSSPSGGTDTQYF,TGTGCCAGCAGCTCCCCATCGGGGGGCACAGATACGCAGTATTTT
NA,TRBJ1-5,NA,TRBV5-8,CASSFIGSNQPQHF,TGTGCCAGCAGCTTTATCGGTAGCAATCAGCCCCAGCATTTT
NA,TRBJ2-3,NA,TRBV18,CASSALDSTDTQYF,TGTGCCAGCTCCGCCCTAGACTCAACAGATACGCAGTATTTT
NA,TRBJ1-1,NA,TRBV11-2,CASSPTDSLNTEAFF,TGTGCCAGCAGCCCCACGGACAGCTTGAACACTGAAGCTTTCTTT
NA,TRBJ1-2,NA,TRBV5-5,CASTLQGGRADYTF,TGTGCCAGCACCCTGCAAGGTGGCAGGGCAGACTACACCTTC
TRBD2,TRBJ2-1,NA,TRBV5-4,CASSFSRGEVDEQFF,TGTGCCAGCAGCTTTTCCCGGGGGGAGGTGGATGAGCAGTTCTTC
TRBD2,TRBJ2-7,NA,TRBV6-4,CASTYSGGSPDEQYF,TGTGCCAGCACTTATAGCGGGGGATCCCCCGACGAGCAGTACTTC
NA,TRBJ2-7,few,TRBV7-9,CASSLTGHEQYF,TGTGCCAGCAGCTTAACAGGGCACGAGCAGTACTTC
NA,TRBJ2-2,NA,TRBV27,CARYRVNTGELFF,TGTGCCAGGTATCGGGTAAACACCGGGGAGCTGTTTTTT
NA,TRBJ1-1,NA,TRBV5-1,CASSLALRQPLMNTEAFF,TGCGCCAGCAGCTTGGCCCTGAGACAGCCTCTTATGAACACTGAAGCTTTCTTT
NA,TRBJ2-4,NA,TRBV4-3,CASSQDWRGLAKNIQYF,TGCGCCAGCAGCCAGGATTGGCGGGGGCTAGCCAAAAACATTCAGTACTTC
NA,TRBJ2-6,NA,TRBV5-1,CASSLRGPASSGANVLTF,TGCGCCAGCAGCCTACGGGGTCCCGCCAGCTCTGGGGCCAACGTCCTGACTTTC
NA,TRBJ1-5,NA,TRBV4-3,CASSQGGGSNQPQHF,TGCGCCAGCAGCCAAGGAGGGGGTAGCAATCAGCCCCAGCATTTT
TRBD1,TRBJ2-7,NA,TRBV19,CASSLYLTGGNYEQYF,TGTGCCAGTAGTTTGTACCTGACAGGGGGCAACTACGAGCAGTACTTC
NA,TRBJ2-7,NA,TRBV5-1,CASSLDYEQYF,TGCGCCAGCAGCTTGGACTACGAGCAGTACTTC
NA,TRBJ2-3,NA,TRBV6-5,CASSPRGSDTQYF,TGTGCCAGCAGTCCACGGGGTTCAGATACGCAGTATTTT
NA,TRBJ1-5,NA,TRBV10-3,CAINDGTVNQPQHF,TGTGCCATCAATGATGGGACGGTGAATCAGCCCCAGCATTTT
TRBD2,TRBJ2-5,NA,TRBV5-1,CASKSSGGAETQYF,TGCGCCAGCAAATCTAGCGGGGGGGCCGAGACCCAGTACTTC
TRBD1,TRBJ2-1,NA,TRBV7-2,CASSHRQGADEQFF,TGTGCCAGCAGCCACCGACAGGGGGCGGATGAGCAGTTCTTC
NA,TRBJ1-5,NA,TRBV6-5,CASSYGRGGGQPQHF,TGTGCCAGCAGTTACGGCAGGGGAGGGGGTCAGCCCCAGCATTTT
NA,TRBJ1-6,NA,TRBV9,CASSVEGGPDSPLHF,TGTGCCAGCAGCGTAGAGGGGGGCCCGGATTCACCCCTCCACTTT
NA,TRBJ2-6,NA,TRBV6-5,CASGTSQSGANVLTF,TGTGCCAGCGGCACTAGTCAATCTGGGGCCAACGTCCTGACTTTC
NA,TRBJ2-7,NA,TRBV7-9,CASSLSGEQYF,TGTGCCAGCAGCTTATCGGGCGAGCAGTACTTC
NA,TRBJ2-2,NA,TRBV7-2,CASSLLGRNTGELFF,TGTGCCAGCAGCTTATTAGGCCGTAACACCGGGGAGCTGTTTTTT
TRBD2,TRBJ2-7,NA,TRBV13,CASSLRAGGPGEQYF,TGTGCCAGCAGCTTGAGAGCGGGGGGGCCGGGCGAGCAGTACTTC
NA,TRBJ2-3,NA,TRBV7-2,CASSSRRTGGADTQYF,TGTGCCAGCAGCTCCCGACGGACAGGAGGGGCGGATACGCAGTATTTT
TRBD2,TRBJ2-5,NA,TRBV5-5,CASSLVFTVGGGETQYF,TGTGCCAGCAGCTTGGTTTTTACGGTTGGCGGGGGGGAGACCCAGTACTTC
NA,TRBJ2-3,NA,TRBV4-3,CASSLRTSPPDTQYF,TGCGCCAGCAGCCTGAGAACTAGCCCCCCAGATACGCAGTATTTT
TRBD2,TRBJ2-5,NA,TRBV7-9,CASSFRRGGETQYF,TGTGCCAGCAGCTTTCGGAGGGGAGGGGAGACCCAGTACTTC
NA,TRBJ2-7,once,TRBV13,CASSLSSFQDEQYF,TGTGCCAGCAGCTTAAGTTCGTTTCAGGACGAGCAGTACTTC
TRBD1,TRBJ1-1,NA,TRBV18,CASSTGQLTEAFF,TGTGCCAGCTCAACGGGACAGCTCACTGAAGCTTTCTTT
NA,TRBJ1-1,NA,TRBV28,CASSLTEYVFF,TGTGCCAGCAGTTTAACGGAGTATGTTTTCTTT
TRBD1,TRBJ2-2,NA,TRBV19,CASSIEAGGMAGELFF,TGTGCCAGTAGTATAGAGGCAGGGGGCATGGCCGGGGAGCTGTTTTTT
TRBD2,TRBJ2-1,NA,TRBV11-1,CASSLTSGPYNEQFF,TGTGCCAGCAGCCTGACTAGCGGGCCCTACAATGAGCAGTTCTTC
NA,TRBJ2-7,once,TRBV28,CASTPSDLRYEQYF,TGTGCCAGCACTCCTTCGGACCTAAGATACGAGCAGTACTTC